This T cell receptor beta chain was observed in a study of blood T cell repertoires in COVID-19. CDR1 and CDR2 (germline): KGHSH, LQKENI. This CDR3 is built from 15 residues. V gave up 3 bases and J gave up 2 bases; unmatched junction bases: 6. Method: immunoSEQ multiplex PCR; TCRdb's copy keeps in-frame clones and lacks some. The table records 92,000 or so clones, 60% to 80% of them present only once. The chain combines TRBV18 with TRBJ1-2, with TRBD1 matching 7 bases. This TCR derives from a woman aged 80 or over with acute or convalescent COVID-19. Material for sequencing was peripheral blood. This CDR3 reads CASSPYGTANYGYTF. Written as DNA, the CDR3 is TGTGCCAGCTCACCCTACGGGACAGCCAACTATGGCTACACCTTC.